The present entry profiles one T cell receptor beta chain with its context. Its antigen is undetermined. One junction end does not reproduce the germline sequence, and a read error may be involved. This same CDR3 is encoded by further DNA sequences in the sample. Only in-frame clones appear in the TCRdb table, and some are missing; sequencing was by immunoSEQ multiplex PCR. The sample lists 90,000 to 120,000 clones; about 90% were seen once. This record comes from a study of graft-versus-host responses after intestinal transplantation. Study at large: Among the recipients, transplants were multivisceral, liver-intestinal, or isolated intestinal. Recipients across the board were started on anti-thymocyte globulin induction, then kept on tacrolimus and steroids for about 3 years. Study results and limitations: Some patients had graft-donor T cell macrochimerism, and their allografts showed high graft-versus-host to host-versus-graft clonal ratios. Among recipient marrow samples, GvH clones were found; some appeared first in ileum or blood.

CDR1 and CDR2 (germline): MGHRA, YSYEKL. The CDR3 extends over 15 amino acids. This chain joins TRBV4-1 and TRBJ1-4; 8 bases align to TRBD1. The sequences come from unstimulated CD4+ T cells sorted from spleen or lymph node cells, collected before intestinal transplant. The clonotype comes from a human donor who received an intestinal transplant. The CDR3 here is CASSQDPTGVEKLFF. The CDR3 bases are TGCGCCAGCAGCCAAGATCCGACAGGGGTTGAAAAATTGTTTTTT.